The 19 T cell receptor beta chains presented below share a single source sample, sequenced in a study of neoadjuvant anti-PD-1 for oral cavity cancer. Time point given: after neoadjuvant nivolumab, at surgical resection. Repertoires were generated with immunoSEQ multiplex PCR, while TCRdb's copy carries only in-frame clones and drops some. The table has over 65,000 clones, approximately 85% seen once; the top ten hold approximately 3%. The material was PBMCs, obtained after nivolumab (anti-PD-1) treatment. Receptors originate from a person between 40 and 80 years old with oral cavity squamous cell carcinoma.

The V and J genes are TRBV30 and TRBJ1-1; tentative D call: TRBD1 (5 bases). In germline, CDR1 is GTSNPN, CDR2 SVGIG (reference sequence). V gave up 4 bases and J gave up 10 bases, with 22 bases separating them. The CDR3 sequence is 14 residues long. The CDR3 nucleotides are TGTGCCTGGAACCCGCAGGGTTCTGGGGACGGAGCTTTCTTT. It encodes CAWNPQGSGDGAFF.

V usage is TRBV10-3 and J usage is TRBJ2-5; 10 bases are a match to TRBD2. The CDR3 runs 16 residues. Germline CDR1 and CDR2: ENHRY and SYGVKD. V was pared by 0 bases and J by 5 bases, with 6 bases of the junction left unmatched. CDR3 coding DNA: TGTGCCATCAGTGAGTCCCAGCTAGCGGGAGATGAGACCCAGTACTTC. Translation: CAISESQLAGDETQYF.

This clone showed up just a few times. V usage is TRBV9 and J usage is TRBJ1-1; D gene uncertain. Per germline, CDR1 SGDLS and CDR2 YYNGEE. The CDR3 has 14 amino acids. V was shortened by 3 bases and J by 3 bases, with 12 bases between the two germline ends. The CDR3 region is CASSAVSADTEAFF. As DNA, the CDR3 is TGTGCCAGCAGCGCCGTATCGGCAGACACTGAAGCTTTCTTT.

The chain has TRBV10-1 and TRBJ2-7; 12 nucleotides line up with TRBD2. The CDR3 is 16 residues long. Looked up from germline, CDR1 is WNHNN and CDR2 is SYGVQD (reference sequence). The V and J ends lost 3 bases and 1 base, in that order; junction bases with no gene match: 4. The CDR3 reads CASSDFTSGRSYEQYF. In DNA form, the CDR3 reads TGCGCCAGCAGTGATTTTACTAGCGGGAGGTCCTACGAGCAGTACTTC.

In this sample, this clone turned up once. The J gene is TRBJ1-2, the V gene TRBV29-1; TRBD1 might be the D (6 bases). Germline lookup yields CDR1 SQVTM and CDR2 ANQGSEA. Between the trimmed V and J ends, which lost 4 bases and 5 bases, there was a span of 11 bases. This CDR3 is built from 12 residues. For the CDR3, the DNA is TGCAGCGTTGGACAGGCCCCATATGGCTACACCTTC. It is translated as CSVGQAPYGYTF.

The chain recombines TRBV6-6 with TRBJ1-5, with unresolved D. Trimming pared 7 bases from V and 7 bases from J, leaving 20 bases between. The CDR3 length is 15 residues. Germline V gene sequence: CDR1 MNHNY, CDR2 SVGAGI (reference sequence). The CDR3 bases are TGTGCCAGCACCCTATTTTCGGCAGGATACCAGCCCCAGCATTTT. Translation gives CASTLFSAGYQPQHF.

The gene calls are TRBV5-4 and TRBJ2-7; tentative D call: TRBD2 (5 bases). Germline V CDR1 and CDR2: SGHNT, YYREEE (reference sequence). CDR3 length: 15 amino acids. With 2 bases removed from V and 2 bases from J, the gap between germline ends came to 14 bases. CDR3 sequence (DNA): TGTGCCAGCAGCTTAGAGAGGGAGACCGCCTACGAGCAGTACTTC. The encoded protein is CASSLERETAYEQYF.

The chain links TRBV5-4 to TRBJ2-5, with D possibly matching TRBD1 (6 bases). V lost 4 bases, J lost 1 base, and 14 bases lay in between. The germline gives CDR1 SGHNT, CDR2 YYREEE (reference sequence). The CDR3 sequence is 15 residues long. The CDR3 DNA sequence: TGTGCCAGCAGCCCTAACAGGGCCACCCAAGAGACCCAGTACTTC. This sequence encodes CASSPNRATQETQYF.

The chain uses TRBV6-5 and TRBJ1-5; 9 nucleotides line up with TRBD1. The germline gives CDR1 MNHEY, CDR2 SVGAGI. The trim removed 7 bases at V and 4 bases at J, leaving 8 bases unmatched. There are 15 residues in the CDR3. CDR3 amino acids: CASKAGTGQNQPQHF. The CDR3 DNA is TGTGCCAGCAAGGCCGGGACAGGGCAAAATCAGCCCCAGCATTTT.

The V gene is TRBV19, the J gene TRBJ1-5; no definite D call. CDR3 length equals 15 residues. The V gene lost 1 base and the J gene lost 7 bases, with 14 bases spanning the gap. Germline V CDR1 and CDR2: LNHDA, SQIVND (reference sequence). The DNA of the CDR3 is TGTGCCAGTAGTATAGTAGGCGGAGGCGGGCAGCCCCAGCATTTT. Its protein is CASSIVGGGGQPQHF.

CDR3 in amino acids: CASSIGGSGNYEQYF. The CDR3 DNA reads as TGTGCCAGTAGTATCGGTGGTAGCGGGAACTACGAGCAGTACTTC. The chain has TRBV19 and TRBJ2-7; TRBD2 agrees at 8 bases. Trimming at V came to 3 bases and at J to 3 bases, leaving 7 bases not matched to a gene. CDR1 is LNHDA, CDR2 SQIVND, per germline (reference sequence). The CDR3 has 15 amino acids.

V is TRBV10-3 and J is TRBJ2-3; 11 nucleotides match TRBD2. Germline lookup yields CDR1 ENHRY and CDR2 SYGVKD. The V gene end was trimmed by 6 bases and the J gene end by 2 bases; junction bases not matched to a gene: 1. This CDR3 spans 14 amino acids. CDR3 in amino acids: CAIRGLAVTDTQYF. CDR3 bases: TGTGCCATCAGGGGACTAGCGGTCACAGATACGCAGTATTTT.

The gene calls are TRBV7-3 and TRBJ1-3; D remains ambiguous. With 2 bases removed from V and 2 bases from J, the gap between germline ends came to 7 bases. Germline V lookup: CDR1 SGHTA, CDR2 FQGTGA. The CDR3 consists of 14 residues. In nucleotides, the CDR3 is TGTGCCAGCAGCTTAGACCAGACTGGAAACACCATATATTTT. This codes for CASSLDQTGNTIYF.

The chain carries TRBV25-1 and TRBJ1-2, with D hard to call. Trimming removed 7 bases from V and 6 bases from J, with 21 bases in between. From germline, CDR1 is MGHDK and CDR2 SYGVNS. The CDR3 covers 15 residues. CDR3: CASKGKGTYGNGYTF. The CDR3 DNA sequence: TGTGCCAGCAAAGGGAAGGGAACCTATGGAAATGGCTACACCTTC.

The chain carries TRBV6-1 and TRBJ2-7; no clear D gene. CDR1 and CDR2 from the germline V gene are MNHNS and SASEGT. This CDR3 contains 12 residues. V lost 7 bases and J lost 2, with 9 bases in between. The CDR3 protein is CASKGSTYEQYF. CDR3 DNA: TGTGCCAGCAAGGGTTCGACCTACGAGCAGTACTTC.

J is TRBJ2-2 and V is TRBV9; D remains ambiguous. The CDR3 is made up of 13 amino acids. V dropped 3 bases and J dropped 7 bases, with 10 bases sitting between them. CDR1 is SGDLS and CDR2 is YYNGEE in the germline V gene. DNA for the CDR3: TGTGCCAGCAGCGGGACGAGCTACGGGGAGCTGTTTTTT. It encodes CASSGTSYGELFF. Full variable domain (rest looked up from reference TRBV9 and TRBJ2-2): DSGVTQTPKHLITATGQRVTLRCSPRSGDLSVYWYQQSLDQGLQFLIQYYNGEERAKGNILERFSAQQFPDLHSELNLSSLELGDSALYFCASSGTSYGELFFGEGSRLTVL.

The rearrangement links TRBV15 to TRBJ2-7; 7 positions agree with TRBD1. Per germline, CDR1 LNHNV and CDR2 YYDKDF (reference sequence). The CDR3 has 15 amino acids. Trimming removed 0 bases from V and 1 base from J; junction bases left unmatched: 3. The CDR3 reads CATSRDWGQSYEQYF. In DNA, the CDR3 is TGTGCCACCAGCAGAGATTGGGGACAGTCCTACGAGCAGTACTTC.

The gene calls are TRBV25-1 and TRBJ2-1; D may be TRBD1 (6 bases). The CDR3 runs 14 residues. The germline CDR1 and CDR2 sequences are MGHDK and SYGVNS. Trimming removed 3 bases at V and 8 bases at J, with 14 bases between. The CDR3 coding sequence is TGTGCCAGCAGTGACGGCAATAAGGGGGATGAGCAGTTCTTC. Encoded protein: CASSDGNKGDEQFF.

This chain joins TRBV6-5 and TRBJ2-3, with no clear D. CDR3 length: 12 residues. Germline CDR1 reads MNHEY; CDR2 reads SVGAGI. V was shortened by 6 bases and J by 2 bases, with 6 bases between the two germline ends. The CDR3 region is CASRETTDTQYF. CDR3 nucleotides: TGTGCCAGCAGGGAAACCACAGATACGCAGTATTTT.